This TCR beta chain was obtained from a study of T cell repertoires in cytomegalovirus infection. This clonotype was seen at least ten times. TCRdb re-called the reads through MiXCR, storing one row per CDR3 protein. The repertoire includes hundreds of thousands of distinct CDR3 sequences, roughly a third of them detected once, and around 2.6% sits in the top ten. V was shortened by 0 bases and J by 7 bases, with 7 bases between the two germline ends. The germline V gene has CDR1 SGHVS and CDR2 FNYEAQ. This CDR3 is 13 amino acids long. This sequence joins TRBV7-6 and TRBJ2-1; TRBD2 is a possible D gene (5 bases). Sequences were obtained from PBMCs. The receptor was derived from a human donor in good health (CMV status not recorded). Some clones in this sample may be carry-over from other donors' samples. CDR3 protein: CASSLARDNEQFF. The CDR3 coding sequence is TGTGCCAGCAGCTTAGCTCGGGATAATGAGCAGTTCTTC.